This T cell receptor (beta chain) is drawn from a study of T cells in localized non-small cell lung cancer. This CDR3 spans 13 amino acids. V was clipped by 5 bases and J by 8 bases, with 13 bases between them. Germline V gene data show CDR1 as MNHNS and CDR2 as SASEGT. In regard to this clone: The antigen remains unidentified.

Broader study findings: Higher blood T cell density went with longer overall survival. Uninvolved adjacent lung had more T cell clonality than any other tissue, topping tumor. In adjacent lung appeared a median roughly 56 of the top 100 tumor clones. Heterogeneity cannot be ruled out, as sequencing used one tumor region only.

Generated by immunoSEQ multiplex PCR, the TCRdb table keeps only in-frame clones and is missing some. The profile shows 23,000 or so clones, approximately 84% of them singletons. Sequenced here: PBMCs, sampled before any cancer treatment. This clonotype was sampled from a man aged 40-75 years with stage II lung adenocarcinoma. The genes are TRBV6-1 and TRBJ2-1; TRBD2 is a possible D gene (6 bases). The CDR3 sequence: CASSPLAGDEQFF. Here the CDR3 DNA reads TGTGCCAGCAGTCCACTAGCAGGCGATGAGCAGTTCTTC.